Included here is one T cell receptor (beta chain) sequence, with context. Its target antigen remains unknown. No base quality values were provided; no much bigger clone lies one nucleotide off. A distance of 8 bases separates the germline ends of V and J, which lose 1 base and 4 bases respectively. The germline V gene (reference sequence) gives CDR1 as GTSNPN and CDR2 as SVGIG. The CDR3 sequence holds 14 residues, the cysteine and phenylalanine included. The only DNA kept is the CDR3, 42 bases in frame from the first base. Libraries were constructed by the immunoSEQ multiplex PCR assay. The source is immuneACCESS, and TCRdb retained only in-frame sequences with V and J called. Part of the clones is not carried over; for the studies checked, unresolved V genes explain less than half of this, and the remainder is unexplained. In all, the sample holds roughly 75,000 clones, and almost 95% of those were seen once. Roughly 2% of the sample rests with the top ten.

This entry is derived from a study of T cell changes during pregnancy in multiple sclerosis (dated by TCRdb to between 2017 and 2020). Background for the entire study: The study examined how the T cell repertoire changed over the course of pregnancy in women with multiple sclerosis.

The source was peripheral blood, collected in the third trimester of pregnancy. This chain joins TRBV30 to TRBJ2-6, with no confident D gene call. The receptor comes from a female donor in good health, enrolled as a control in a pregnancy study. The nucleotide sequence is TGTGCCTGGAGTGGACTGCGGGGGGCCAACGTCCTGACTTTC. Translation gives CAWSGLRGANVLTF.